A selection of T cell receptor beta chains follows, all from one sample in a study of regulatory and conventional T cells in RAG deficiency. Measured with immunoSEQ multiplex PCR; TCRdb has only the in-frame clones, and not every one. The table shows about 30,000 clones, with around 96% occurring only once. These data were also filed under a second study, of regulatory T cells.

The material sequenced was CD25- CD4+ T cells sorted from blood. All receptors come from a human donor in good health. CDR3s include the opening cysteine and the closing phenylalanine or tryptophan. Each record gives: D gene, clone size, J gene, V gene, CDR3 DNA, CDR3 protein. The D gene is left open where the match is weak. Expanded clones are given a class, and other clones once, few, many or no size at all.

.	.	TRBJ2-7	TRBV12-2	TGTGCAAGTCGCCCACCGACTCCCCCGGGGACCTACGAGCAGTACTTC	CASRPPTPPGTYEQYF
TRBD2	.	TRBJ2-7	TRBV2	TGTGCCAGCACCGAGGGGACTAGCGGGGGGCCTAGGTACTTC	CASTEGTSGGPRYF
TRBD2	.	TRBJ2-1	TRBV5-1	TGCGCCAGCAGCGACCCCCCGGAGGGACTAGCGGGAATTAATGAGCAGTTCTTC	CASSDPPEGLAGINEQFF
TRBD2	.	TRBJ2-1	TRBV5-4	TGTGCCAGCAGTTCCCGACTAGCGGATAGCTCCTACAATGAGCAGTTCTTC	CASSSRLADSSYNEQFF
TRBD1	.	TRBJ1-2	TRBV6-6	TGTGCCAGCAGGGAACAGGGGGCCGTCTATGGCTACACCTTC	CASREQGAVYGYTF
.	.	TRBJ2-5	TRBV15	TGTGCCACCAGGGGCGGGGAAGAGACCCAGTACTTC	CATRGGEETQYF
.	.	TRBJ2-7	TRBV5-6	TGTGCCAGCAGCTTAGTTTCCTGGGCAATAAATATCTCCTACGAGCAGTACTTC	CASSLVSWAINISYEQYF
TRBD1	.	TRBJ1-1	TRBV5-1	TGCGCCAGCAGGCGAGCAGGGGGCGTGAACACTGAAGCTTTCTTT	CASRRAGGVNTEAFF
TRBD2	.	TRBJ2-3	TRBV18	TGTGCCAGCTCACCCGGACTAGCGGGAGTAGCGTATTTT	CASSPGLAGVAYF
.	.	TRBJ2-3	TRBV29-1	TGCAGCGCCGAAGCGCCGGGCGGGGCGCAGTATTTT	CSAEAPGGAQYF
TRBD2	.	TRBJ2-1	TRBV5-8	TGTGCCAGCAGCTCCAACTGGGGGACTAGCGGGAGAGGTGAGCAGTTCTTC	CASSSNWGTSGRGEQFF
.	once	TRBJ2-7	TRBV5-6	TGTGCCAGCAGCTTGGTCCCGGGCTCCTACGAGCAGTACTTC	CASSLVPGSYEQYF
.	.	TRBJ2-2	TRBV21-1	TGTGCCAGCAGCAATCTTCCAGGGGCTTACGCCGGGGAGCTGTTTTTT	CASSNLPGAYAGELFF
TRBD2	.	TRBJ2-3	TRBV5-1	TGCGCCAGCAGCTTGGTCCCCCCTAGCGGGTTTGCCACAGATACGCAGTATTTT	CASSLVPPSGFATDTQYF
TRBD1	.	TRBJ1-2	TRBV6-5	TGTGCCAGCAGTTATGGGACAGGCGGCTACACCTTC	CASSYGTGGYTF
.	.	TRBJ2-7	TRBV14	TGTGCCAGCAGCCAAGCCAAGGGGTTCTTCCACGAGCAGTACTTC	CASSQAKGFFHEQYF
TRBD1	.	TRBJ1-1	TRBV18	TGTGCCAGCTCACCAAGGACAGGGGGCTCGAACACTGAAGCTTTCTTT	CASSPRTGGSNTEAFF
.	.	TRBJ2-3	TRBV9	TGTGCCAGCAGCCTGGAAGGGCAGGGGTACGCAGATACGCAGTATTTT	CASSLEGQGYADTQYF
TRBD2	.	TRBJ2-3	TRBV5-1	TGCGCCAGCAGCCCGCTACTAGCGGGGGGGCCGGGAGATACGCAGTATTTT	CASSPLLAGGPGDTQYF
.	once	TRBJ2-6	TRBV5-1	TGCGCCAGCAGCACGAGGGCGGTAAGCTCTGGGGCCAACGTCCTGACTTTC	CASSTRAVSSGANVLTF
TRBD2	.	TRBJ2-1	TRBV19	TGTGCCAGTAGTACGGGGAGGCGGGGGGGAACCTACAATGAGCAGTTCTTC	CASSTGRRGGTYNEQFF
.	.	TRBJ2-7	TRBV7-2	TGTGCCAGCACCCGCAGCTCCTACGAGCAGTACTTC	CASTRSSYEQYF
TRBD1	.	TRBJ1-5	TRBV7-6	TGTGCCAGCAGCTCACCGGGACAGCAGAATCAGCCCCAGCATTTT	CASSSPGQQNQPQHF
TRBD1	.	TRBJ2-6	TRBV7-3	TGTGCCAGCAGCTCCGGTTACCTGGGACAGGGGGCCTCTGGGGCCAACGTCCTGACTTTC	CASSSGYLGQGASGANVLTF
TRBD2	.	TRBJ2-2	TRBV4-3	TGCGCCAGCAGCCCTTGGACTAGCTTGAGGACCGGGGAGCTGTTTTTT	CASSPWTSLRTGELFF
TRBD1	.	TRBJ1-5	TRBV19	TGTGCCAGTAGTAGAACGGACAGGGGGGCGAATCAGCCCCAGCATTTT	CASSRTDRGANQPQHF
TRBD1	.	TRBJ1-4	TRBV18	TGTGCCAGCTTCCGGGACAGCCTTAATGAAAAACTGTTTTTT	CASFRDSLNEKLFF
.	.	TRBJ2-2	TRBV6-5	TGTGCCAGCAGTTACGCGTTCACCGGGGAGCTGTTTTTT	CASSYAFTGELFF
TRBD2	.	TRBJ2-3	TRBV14	TGTGCCAGCAGCCAAGGAAGGCGCGGGAGAGTATGGGATACGCAGTATTTT	CASSQGRRGRVWDTQYF
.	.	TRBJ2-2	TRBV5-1	TGCGCCAGCAGCAAAGGACAGAAGAACACCGGGGAGCTGTTTTTT	CASSKGQKNTGELFF
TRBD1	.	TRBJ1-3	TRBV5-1	TGCGCCAGCAGCTTGTCCGGGACAGGGGAAATCCCCATATATTTT	CASSLSGTGEIPIYF
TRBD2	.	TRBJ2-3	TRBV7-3	TGTGCCAGCAGCTTAAGTGGACTAGCGATAAGCACAGATACGCAGTATTTT	CASSLSGLAISTDTQYF
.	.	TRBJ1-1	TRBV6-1	TGTGCCAGCAGTGAAATGCAGGGCCGTAACACTGAAGCTTTCTTT	CASSEMQGRNTEAFF
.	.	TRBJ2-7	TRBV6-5	TGTGCCAGCAGTTACGACAGCTACGAGCAGTACTTC	CASSYDSYEQYF
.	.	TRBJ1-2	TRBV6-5	TGTGCCAGCAGTTACTCGGGGAGAATGGGCTATGGCTACACCTTC	CASSYSGRMGYGYTF
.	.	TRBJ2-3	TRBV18	TGTGCCAGCTCTCCCACGAGGGGGGATACGCAGTATTTT	CASSPTRGDTQYF